The 29 T cell receptor beta chains below all came from one sample that was sequenced in a study of blood T cell repertoires in COVID-19. Data came from immunoSEQ multiplex PCR; TCRdb stores just in-frame clones and leaves some out. The sample consists of over 200,000 clones, more than 70% of them appearing once. Sequencing was carried out using peripheral blood. These receptors all come from a man at least 80 years old with acute or convalescent COVID-19.

This clone was picked up many times. The rearrangement links TRBV18 to TRBJ1-5; perhaps TRBD1 as D (5 bases). The V gene lost 5 bases and the J gene lost 3 bases, with 11 bases spanning the gap. This CDR3 comprises 14 residues. In germline, CDR1 is KGHSH, CDR2 LQKENI. CDR3 nucleotide sequence: TGTGCCAGCTCATCTCAGGGTGCCAATCAGCCCCAGCATTTT. It translates to CASSSQGANQPQHF.

The chain employs TRBV7-2 and TRBJ2-7; 7 bases align to TRBD2. CDR3 size: 16 residues. With 4 bases clipped from V and 3 bases from J, the junction kept 12 bases outside the gene matches. CDR1 is SGHTA and CDR2 is FQGNSA in the germline V gene. The CDR3: CASSSFPQGGLYEQYF. CDR3 bases: TGTGCCAGCAGCTCTTTTCCGCAGGGAGGGCTCTACGAGCAGTACTTC.

The genes are TRBV5-1 and TRBJ2-3, with D possibly matching TRBD2 (6 bases). The CDR3 covers 15 residues. The germline V and J ends were trimmed by 2 bases and 1 base, with 11 bases remaining between them. CDR1 is SGHRS, CDR2 YFSETQ, per germline. The CDR3 loop is CASSFIGGGTDTQYF. CDR3 sequence (DNA): TGCGCCAGCAGCTTCATCGGCGGGGGCACAGATACGCAGTATTTT.

This clone was seen once. The chain recombines TRBV4-1 with TRBJ2-2; D may be TRBD1 (6 bases). Germline CDR1 is MGHRA and CDR2 is YSYEKL. This CDR3 comprises 14 residues. V gave up 6 bases and J gave up 4 bases, with 12 bases separating them. CDR3 coding DNA: TGCGCCAGCAGACAGGGACAAATCACCGGGGAGCTGTTTTTT. Translated: CASRQGQITGELFF.

CDR3 nucleotides: TGCGCCAGCAGCTCTTCAGCGGGAGTCTTGCGTAATGAGCAGTTCTTC. Translation gives CASSSSAGVLRNEQFF. This chain links TRBV5-1 with TRBJ2-1; 8 nucleotides align to TRBD2. The CDR3 spans 16 residues. Losses at the gene ends were 3 bases for V and 7 bases for J; bases not matched to a gene: 12. Germline CDR1 reads SGHRS; CDR2 reads YFSETQ.

CDR3: CASSLAGLLYF. Here the CDR3 DNA reads TGTGCCAGCAGCTTAGCGGGACTCTTATATTTT. This rearrangement joins TRBV7-8 to TRBJ1-3, with a tentative D call TRBD1 (5 bases). Germline CDR1 reads SGHVS; CDR2 reads FQNEAQ. V was clipped by 0 bases and J by 14 bases, with 8 bases between them. CDR3 length equals 11 residues. Using reference TRBV7-8 and TRBJ1-3 for the parts outside the CDR3, the full variable domain is GAGVSQSPRYKVAKRGQDVALRCDPISGHVSLFWYQQALGQGPEFLTYFQNEAQLDKSGLPSDRFFAERPEGSVSTLKIQRTQQEDSAVYLCASSLAGLLYFGEGSWLTVV.

This chain links TRBV7-3 with TRBJ2-1; 12 nucleotides align to TRBD2. This CDR3 region has 18 residues. The V gene end was trimmed by 4 bases and the J gene end by 0 bases; junction bases not matched to a gene: 7. Germline V gene lookup returns CDR1 SGHTA and CDR2 FQGTGA. The chain's CDR3 is CASSSGLAGMSSYNEQFF. CDR3 DNA sequence: TGTGCCAGCAGCTCAGGACTAGCGGGGATGAGCTCCTACAATGAGCAGTTCTTC.

This clone turned up a few times. The V call is TRBV28, the J call TRBJ1-2; 10 bases agree with TRBD1. Germline trimming cut 7 bases from V and 8 bases from J; bases unmatched to any gene: 7. Per germline, CDR1 MDHEN and CDR2 SYDVKM. The CDR3 consists of 13 residues. CDR3 loop: CASKSGTGEGYTF. Written as DNA, the CDR3 is TGTGCCAGCAAGTCCGGGACAGGGGAAGGCTACACCTTC.

This clone turned up a few times. This chain connects TRBV19 to TRBJ2-1; 8 bases line up with TRBD1. The germline V gene has CDR1 LNHDA and CDR2 SQIVND (reference sequence). The CDR3 has 14 residues. With V trimmed by 8 bases and J by 0 bases, 3 bases remained unmatched. The chain's CDR3 is CASGQGSSYNEQFF. CDR3 DNA sequence: TGTGCCAGTGGACAGGGTAGCTCCTACAATGAGCAGTTCTTC.

This chain joins TRBV5-1 and TRBJ2-3; 10 nucleotides line up with TRBD2. Per germline, CDR1 SGHRS and CDR2 YFSETQ. This CDR3 contains 15 residues. V was clipped by 0 bases and J by 5 bases; unmatched bases: 3. CDR3 DNA: TGCGCCAGCAGCTTGGTAGCTAGCGGGGGAGATACGCAGTATTTT. It yields the protein CASSLVASGGDTQYF.

The chain links TRBV3-1 (or the pseudogene TRBV3-2) to TRBJ2-7; D unclear. The CDR3 runs to 14 residues. V dropped 4 bases and J dropped 1 base, with 11 bases sitting between them. Germline values: CDR1 LGHDT, CDR2 YNNKEL (reference sequence). The CDR3 loop is CASSPLGPSYEQYF. For the CDR3, the DNA is TGTGCCAGCAGCCCTCTGGGCCCTTCCTACGAGCAGTACTTC.

The rearrangement uses TRBV3-1 (or the pseudogene TRBV3-2) and TRBJ2-5, with D unresolved. The V end lost 0 bases, the J end lost 3 bases, and 2 bases lay between the germline ends. The CDR3 is 12 residues long. Germline values: CDR1 LGHDT, CDR2 YNNKEL (reference sequence). The CDR3 sequence: CASSQDKETQYF. Written as DNA, the CDR3 is TGTGCCAGCAGCCAAGATAAAGAGACCCAGTACTTC.

The chain employs TRBV6-5 and TRBJ2-3, with TRBD2 matching over 13 bases. The CDR3 contains 14 residues. Germline V gene sequence: CDR1 MNHEY, CDR2 SVGAGI. V lost 6 bases, J lost 6 bases, and 3 bases stayed unmatched. Here the CDR3 reads CASRTSGGSDTQYF. The CDR3 DNA follows: TGTGCCAGCAGGACTAGCGGGGGGTCTGATACGCAGTATTTT.

Only a few counts were recorded for this clone. The chain employs TRBV28 and TRBJ2-7; 10 nucleotides match TRBD2. Germline CDR1 is MDHEN and CDR2 is SYDVKM. V lost 4 bases and J lost 4; bases outside the gene matches: 10. The CDR3 sequence is 16 residues long. The CDR3, as DNA: TGTGCCAGCAGTTATCAACCGGGACTAGCGATGTACGAGCAGTACTTC. Translation gives CASSYQPGLAMYEQYF.

This sequence joins TRBV5-1 and TRBJ2-5; no clear D. There are 14 residues in the CDR3. The V end was cut by 0 bases, the J end by 3 bases, with 9 bases between. Looked up from germline, CDR1 is SGHRS and CDR2 is YFSETQ. This CDR3 reads CASSLVSVKETQYF. CDR3 DNA sequence: TGCGCCAGCAGCTTGGTGTCAGTAAAAGAGACCCAGTACTTC.

V is TRBV11-3 and J is TRBJ2-2; possibly TRBD2 for D (6 bases). Germline lookup yields CDR1 SGHNT and CDR2 YENEEA. Between the trimmed V and J ends, which lost 1 base and 3 bases, there was a span of 9 bases. This CDR3 has 15 residues. The CDR3 sequence is CASSLAGGYTGELFF. CDR3 in DNA: TGTGCCAGCAGCTTAGCCGGGGGTTACACCGGGGAGCTGTTTTTT.

CDR3 sequence: CASAGETQYF. The CDR3 DNA reads TGTGCCAGCGCCGGGGAGACCCAGTACTTC. The rearrangement uses TRBV28 and TRBJ2-5; D gene ambiguous. This CDR3 is 10 amino acids long. Germline values: CDR1 MDHEN, CDR2 SYDVKM. Trimming pared 8 bases from V and 5 bases from J, leaving 6 bases between. The whole variable domain, filled in from reference TRBV28 and TRBJ2-5, reads DVKVTQSSRYLVKRTGEKVFLECVQDMDHENMFWYRQDPGLGLRLIYFSYDVKMKEKGDIPEGYSVSREKKERFSLILESASTNQTSMYLCASAGETQYFGPGTRLLVL.

The chain recombines TRBV27 with TRBJ1-6; 7 positions match TRBD1. The trim removed 6 bases at V and 5 bases at J, leaving 10 bases unmatched. Looked up from germline, CDR1 is MNHEY and CDR2 is SMNVEV (reference sequence). CDR3 length: 16 residues. In DNA form, the CDR3 reads TGTGCCAGCAGGGAGGGGGCCCAACTTAATAATTCACCCCTCCACTTT. Its protein is CASREGAQLNNSPLHF.

V gene TRBV5-1 combines with J gene TRBJ2-7; 9 positions agree with TRBD2. The CDR3 contains 17 residues. With 4 bases clipped from V and 5 bases from J, the junction kept 16 bases outside the gene matches. Germline CDR1 and CDR2: SGHRS and YFSETQ. The CDR3 DNA reads TGCGCCAGCAGCGCGACCGGGACTAGCATTGGGTATGACGAGCAGTACTTC. Translation gives CASSATGTSIGYDEQYF.

This clone occurred once. This chain uses TRBV19 with TRBJ2-1, with a weak D call TRBD2 (6 bases). The germline CDR1 and CDR2 sequences are LNHDA and SQIVND (reference sequence). The CDR3 is made up of 20 amino acids. The V and J ends lost 5 bases and 0 bases respectively, with 26 bases between them. The DNA of the CDR3 is TGTGCCAGTAGTGGGTTGGGGGGACTCGCCCCGCGGAGCTCCTACAATGAGCAGTTCTTC. It specifies CASSGLGGLAPRSSYNEQFF.

The V and J genes are TRBV7-2 and TRBJ2-1; 9 nucleotides match TRBD2. Trimming removed 4 bases from V and 7 bases from J; junction bases left unmatched: 5. Germline V lookup: CDR1 SGHTA, CDR2 FQGNSA. The CDR3 is made up of 14 amino acids. CDR3 amino acids: CASSWIAGVNEQFF. CDR3 nucleotide sequence: TGTGCCAGCAGCTGGATAGCGGGGGTAAATGAGCAGTTCTTC.

The chain has TRBV19 and TRBJ2-2, with D possibly being TRBD2 (6 bases). The CDR3 extends over 15 amino acids. Trimming removed 5 bases from V and 2 bases from J, with 12 bases in between. The V gene's germline CDR1 is LNHDA and CDR2 SQIVND (reference sequence). CDR3 in DNA: TGTGCCAGTAGTTGGCGGGACCTTAACACCGGGGAGCTGTTTTTT. It specifies CASSWRDLNTGELFF.

The V and J genes are TRBV18 and TRBJ2-3; 12 positions agree with TRBD1. This CDR3 spans 15 amino acids. Trimming cost V 2 bases and J 6 bases; bases outside gene matches: 3. Per the germline V gene, CDR1 is KGHSH and CDR2 is LQKENI. As DNA, the CDR3 is TGTGCCAGCTCACCAGGGACAGGGGGCGCGGATACGCAGTATTTT. It codes for CASSPGTGGADTQYF.

The chain combines TRBV29-1 with TRBJ1-2; D gene unclear. The germline CDR1 and CDR2 sequences are SQVTM and ANQGSEA. The V end was cut by 4 bases, the J end by 1 base, with 10 bases between. CDR3 length equals 13 residues. In DNA form, the CDR3 reads TGCAGCGTTGCCCAAACAGATAACTATGGCTACACCTTC. This encodes CSVAQTDNYGYTF. The entire variable domain, with the rest obtained from reference TRBV29-1 and TRBJ1-2, is as follows: SAVISQKPSRDICQRGTSLTIQCQVDSQVTMMFWYRQQPGQSLTLIATANQGSEATYESGFVIDKFPISRPNLTFSTLTVSNMSPEDSSIYLCSVAQTDNYGYTFGSGTRLTVV.

This chain connects TRBV7-8 to TRBJ1-2; TRBD1 aligns across 7 bases. Trimming cost V 5 bases and J 0 bases; bases outside gene matches: 6. The CDR3 runs 15 residues. Germline CDR1 and CDR2: SGHVS and FQNEAQ. CDR3: CASSPRDSSNYGYTF. In DNA form, the CDR3 reads TGTGCCAGCAGCCCCCGGGACAGTTCTAACTATGGCTACACCTTC.

J is TRBJ1-5 and V is TRBV7-9, with D perhaps TRBD1 (5 bases). With 1 base removed from V and 8 bases from J, the gap between germline ends came to 18 bases. Germline V CDR1 and CDR2: SEHNR, FQNEAQ (reference sequence). This CDR3 is built from 16 residues. The CDR3, as DNA: TGTGCCAGCAGCTTAGGTGTTAGACAGTCGGGGGAGCCCCAGCATTTT. Protein product: CASSLGVRQSGEPQHF.

This clone was picked up one time. The chain employs TRBV18 and TRBJ2-7; 8 nucleotides agree with TRBD1. Looked up from germline, CDR1 is KGHSH and CDR2 is LQKENI. The CDR3 spans 13 residues. V lost 3 bases, J lost 9 bases, and 7 bases stayed unmatched. The CDR3 spells CASSPGPDRGQYF. Here the CDR3 DNA reads TGTGCCAGCTCACCTGGACCAGACAGGGGGCAGTACTTC.

The table lists this clone with a count of one. The V and J genes are TRBV7-2 and TRBJ2-7; TRBD2 agrees at 9 bases. Germline CDR1 and CDR2: SGHTA and FQGNSA. With 1 base clipped from V and 7 bases from J, the junction kept 5 bases outside the gene matches. The CDR3 is 14 amino acids. The CDR3 DNA sequence: TGTGCCAGCAGCTTAGGCGGGGGGGCGGGAGAGCAGTACTTC. Translation: CASSLGGGAGEQYF. The whole variable domain, filled in from reference TRBV7-2 and TRBJ2-7, reads GAGVSQSPSNKVTEKGKDVELRCDPISGHTALYWYRQSLGQGLEFLIYFQGNSAPDKSGLPSDRFSAERTGGSVSTLTIQRTQQEDSAVYLCASSLGGGAGEQYFGPGTRLTVT.

This clone was counted a single time. This CDR3 is CASSIEQVWGGYTF. The CDR3, as DNA: TGTGCCAGCAGTATCGAACAGGTCTGGGGTGGCTACACCTTC. The chain carries TRBV6-2 or TRBV6-3 and TRBJ1-2; maybe TRBD1 (5 bases). V lost 5 bases to trimming and J lost 7 bases, with 17 bases between them. The CDR3 runs 14 residues. The V gene's germline CDR1 is MNHEY and CDR2 SVGEGT.